The 21 T cell receptor beta chains below come from one sample, sequenced in a study of T cell repertoires in cytomegalovirus infection. Each CDR3 protein is one row after TCRdb ran MiXCR on the reads. The sample gives roughly 320,000 distinct CDR3 sequences, over 7.5% of which show up once; 3.5% to 4.5% is in the top ten. The specimen sequenced was PBMCs. Receptors were obtained from a human donor in good health (CMV status not recorded). Some clones in this sample may be carry-over from other donors' samples.

The chain employs TRBV20-1 and TRBJ1-4, with TRBD1 identical over 9 bases. The CDR3 extends over 13 amino acids. The V gene's germline CDR1 is DFQATT and CDR2 SNEGSKA (reference sequence). V lost 6 bases to trimming and J lost 7 bases; unmatched junction nucleotides: 6. For the CDR3, the DNA is TGCAGTGCCGTACAGGGGGCAAGTGAAAAACTGTTTTTT. Translated: CSAVQGASEKLFF.

This clonotype has only a few counts. This rearrangement joins TRBV20-1 to TRBJ2-7; D gene unclear. The V gene's germline CDR1 is DFQATT and CDR2 SNEGSKA (reference sequence). V was shortened by 0 bases and J by 7 bases, with 19 bases between the two germline ends. The CDR3 spans 15 residues. In DNA form, the CDR3 reads TGCAGTGCTAGAGATTGGGCAGGCCTTCTTATGGAGCAGTACTTC. The encoded protein is CSARDWAGLLMEQYF.

This clonotype occurred many times. V is TRBV11-1 and J is TRBJ2-6, with D perhaps TRBD1 (5 bases). Trimming took off 2 bases at V and 4 bases at J, with 15 bases between the two ends. The germline V gene has CDR1 SGHAT and CDR2 FQDESV (reference sequence). This CDR3 region has 17 residues. CDR3 in amino acids: CASSLRAGKNGANVLTF. The CDR3 DNA is TGTGCCAGCAGCTTAAGGGCAGGGAAGAACGGGGCCAACGTCCTGACTTTC.

This clonotype came up a few times. The chain links TRBV16 to TRBJ1-1; maybe TRBD1 (5 bases). The V gene lost 4 bases and the J gene lost 1 base, with 13 bases spanning the gap. This CDR3 has 15 amino acids. Germline assignment: CDR1 KGHSY and CDR2 FQNENV. CDR3 nucleotides: TGTGCCAGCAGCCGATACTCTGGGGCGAACACTGAAGCTTTCTTT. This encodes CASSRYSGANTEAFF.

This clonotype was recorded a few times. V gene TRBV20-1 combines with J gene TRBJ1-2; D not certain. The CDR3 length is 12 residues. Per germline, CDR1 DFQATT and CDR2 SNEGSKA (reference sequence). With 0 bases removed from V and 5 bases from J, the gap between germline ends came to 7 bases. The DNA of the CDR3 is TGCAGTGCTAGAGATGGGCCGTATGGCTACACCTTC. Its protein is CSARDGPYGYTF.

This clonotype has just a few counts. J is TRBJ2-5 and V is TRBV7-2, with TRBD1 matching over 7 bases. Germline trimming cut 6 bases from V and 7 bases from J; bases unmatched to any gene: 8. CDR3 size: 13 residues. Germline V gene data show CDR1 as SGHTA and CDR2 as FQGNSA. The CDR3 loop reads CASRRDSGSTQYF. The CDR3 DNA reads as TGTGCCAGCAGGAGGGACAGCGGTTCGACCCAGTACTTC.

The count of this clonotype is one. Relative to the germline gene, one junction end is altered; a read error may explain this. The V gene is TRBV6-6, the J gene TRBJ2-7, with 11 bases lining up with TRBD2. The CDR3 length is 14 residues. Looked up from germline, CDR1 is MNHNY and CDR2 is SVGAGI (reference sequence). The CDR3 reads CASSFSGREYEPYF. CDR3 nucleotides: TGTGCCAGCAGTTTTAGCGGGAGGGAGTACGAGCCGTACTTC.

At least ten counts were recorded for this clonotype. J is TRBJ2-7 and V is TRBV7-6; maybe TRBD2 (5 bases). CDR3 length equals 16 residues. CDR1 is SGHVS and CDR2 is FNYEAQ in the germline V gene. Trimming stripped 0 bases from V and 0 bases from J, with 12 bases between. In nucleotides, the CDR3 is TGTGCCAGCAGCTTAGCCCGGACGGGAAGCTCCTACGAGCAGTACTTC. Amino acid sequence: CASSLARTGSSYEQYF.

V and J are TRBV15 and TRBJ2-7; tentative D call: TRBD1 (6 bases). CDR1 and CDR2 from the germline V gene are LNHNV and YYDKDF (reference sequence). V was pared by 1 base and J by 4 bases, with 14 bases between. CDR3 size: 15 residues. CDR3 residues: CATSRGPGVGYEQYF. For the CDR3, the DNA is TGTGCCACCAGCAGAGGTCCAGGGGTTGGGTACGAGCAGTACTTC. The full variable domain, its missing parts supplied by reference TRBV15 and TRBJ2-7, is DAMVIQNPRYQVTQFGKPVTLSCSQTLNHNVMYWYQQKSSQAPKLLFHYYDKDFNNEADTPDNFQSRRPNTSFCFLDIRSPGLGDTAMYLCATSRGPGVGYEQYFGPGTRLTVT.

This clonotype was counted many times. The chain is built from TRBV7-2 and TRBJ1-6; 7 bases agree with TRBD1. Losses at the gene ends were 4 bases for V and 4 bases for J; bases not matched to a gene: 7. The germline V gene has CDR1 SGHTA and CDR2 FQGNSA. This CDR3 is built from 16 residues. The CDR3 sequence: CASSSPPGQYNSPLHF. DNA of the CDR3: TGTGCCAGCAGCTCGCCCCCGGGACAGTATAATTCACCCCTCCACTTT.

The chain is built from TRBV6-2 or TRBV6-3 and TRBJ2-3, with D unclear. The CDR3 spans 14 residues. The V and J ends lost 0 bases and 5 bases respectively, with 9 bases between them. Germline values: CDR1 MNHEY, CDR2 SVGEGT. CDR3 sequence: CASSYSMMQDTQYF. The CDR3 region has the DNA TGTGCCAGCAGTTACTCGATGATGCAAGATACGCAGTATTTT.

The table lists this clonotype with many counts. The V call is TRBV7-8, the J call TRBJ1-1; no firm D call. This CDR3 is built from 18 residues. Per germline, CDR1 SGHVS and CDR2 FQNEAQ. V dropped 0 bases and J dropped 1 base, with 18 bases sitting between them. The DNA for the CDR3 is TGTGCCAGCAGCTTAGCCCCCCAGTTTCGGGAGAAGAACACTGAAGCTTTCTTT. Its translation is CASSLAPQFREKNTEAFF.

This clonotype was seen at least ten times. Relative to the germline gene, one junction end is altered; a read error may explain this. This rearrangement joins TRBV4-1 to TRBJ2-5; the match to TRBD2 covers 9 bases. Germline CDR1 and CDR2: MGHRA and YSYEKL. This CDR3 comprises 22 residues. CDR3 in amino acids: CASSQDTLGGAGGTLYQETQYF. The CDR3 DNA follows: TGTGCCAGCAGCCAAGATACCCTCGGGGGGGCGGGAGGGACTTTATACCAAGAGACCCAGTACTTC.

There are many counts of this clonotype. J is TRBJ1-3 and V is TRBV7-3; D unresolved. This CDR3 contains 15 residues. V was cut by 5 bases and J by 0 bases, with 11 bases left in between. Germline CDR1 reads SGHTA; CDR2 reads FQGTGA. CDR3 DNA: TGTGCCAGCAGCGCCGGACCGAGCTCTGGAAACACCATATATTTT. Encoded protein: CASSAGPSSGNTIYF. The entire variable domain, with the rest obtained from reference TRBV7-3 and TRBJ1-3, is as follows: GAGVSQTPSNKVTEKGKYVELRCDPISGHTALYWYRQSLGQGPEFLIYFQGTGAADDSGLPNDRFFAVRPEGSVSTLKIQRTERGDSAVYLCASSAGPSSGNTIYFGEGSWLTVV.

This clonotype was detected many times. The genes are TRBV6-5 and TRBJ1-1; D gene uncertain. The CDR3 covers 13 residues. Trimming took off 5 bases at V and 3 bases at J, with 10 bases between the two ends. Germline CDR1 MNHEY, CDR2 SVGAGI. The CDR3 reads CASSPKTDTEAFF. The CDR3 DNA reads TGTGCCAGCAGTCCGAAGACGGACACTGAAGCTTTCTTT.

A remark on this clonotype: A much more abundant neighbour one base away suggests this may be a read error. The chain is built from TRBV19 and TRBJ2-2; 8 bases fit TRBD1. Germline CDR1 and CDR2: LNHDA and SQIVND (reference sequence). CDR3 length: 15 amino acids. The J segment lost 6 bases and the V segment lost 8 bases, leaving 11 bases of the junction unmatched. CDR3 loop: CASPRRRTGSGELFF. Here the CDR3 DNA reads TGTGCCAGTCCCCGGCGGAGGACAGGGTCCGGGGAGCTGTTTTTT.

The chain links TRBV20-1 to TRBJ2-1, with D possibly TRBD2 on 7 matching bases. Trimming left V 3 bases short and J 10 bases short, with 34 bases between. CDR3 length equals 19 residues. Germline CDR1 and CDR2: DFQATT and SNEGSKA (reference sequence). CDR3 amino acids: CSASFIPRGGPFDYREQFF. The CDR3 DNA sequence: TGCAGTGCTAGCTTCATCCCAAGGGGGGGGCCCTTTGATTATCGCGAGCAGTTCTTC.

The chain joins TRBV4-3 to TRBJ2-7, with D tentatively TRBD2 (5 bases). CDR3 length equals 13 residues. The V end was cut by 4 bases, the J end by 6 bases, with 13 bases between. CDR1 and CDR2 from the germline V gene are LGHNA and YSLEER. CDR3 DNA sequence: TGCGCCAGCAGCCTCTCACTAGTAGCCGAGCAGTACTTC. This codes for CASSLSLVAEQYF.

The V and J genes are TRBV20-1 and TRBJ1-1, with TRBD1 identical over 8 bases. The J segment lost 4 bases and the V segment lost 5 bases, leaving 6 bases of the junction unmatched. Germline CDR1 is DFQATT and CDR2 is SNEGSKA (reference sequence). The CDR3 totals 13 residues. The chain's CDR3 is CSAFGQGATEAFF. CDR3 sequence (DNA): TGCAGTGCTTTTGGACAGGGTGCCACTGAAGCTTTCTTT.

This clonotype was picked up many times. The rearrangement joins TRBV10-3 to TRBJ1-6, with D uncertain. Looked up from germline, CDR1 is ENHRY and CDR2 is SYGVKD. This CDR3 spans 15 amino acids. Trimming shortened V by 4 bases and J by 5 bases, and 12 bases separated the two germline ends. The CDR3 region has the DNA TGTGCCATCAGTGTCGGAGGGCGGGATAATTCACCCCTCCACTTT. This translates into CAISVGGRDNSPLHF.

The CDR3 coding sequence is TGCGCCAGCAGCCAAGTCGGGGGGCAGTCCTACGAGCAGTACTTC. As protein: CASSQVGGQSYEQYF. This chain joins TRBV4-3 and TRBJ2-7; D possibly corresponds to TRBD2 (7 bases). The CDR3 has 15 residues. Per germline, CDR1 LGHNA and CDR2 YSLEER. Trimming took 1 base from V and 1 from J, leaving 11 bases between them.